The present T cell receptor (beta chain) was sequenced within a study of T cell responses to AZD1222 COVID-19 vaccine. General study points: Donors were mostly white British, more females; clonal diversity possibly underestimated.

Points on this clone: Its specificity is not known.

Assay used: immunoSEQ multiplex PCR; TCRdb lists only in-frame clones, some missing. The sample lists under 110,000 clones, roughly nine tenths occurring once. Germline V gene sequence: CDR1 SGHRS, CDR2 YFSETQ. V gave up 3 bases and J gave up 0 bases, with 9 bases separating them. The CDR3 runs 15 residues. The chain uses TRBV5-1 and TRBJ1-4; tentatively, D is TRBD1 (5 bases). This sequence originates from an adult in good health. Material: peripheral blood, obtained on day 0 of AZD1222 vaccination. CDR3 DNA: TGCGCCAGCAGCTCTGGGACGACAACTAATGAAAAACTGTTTTTT. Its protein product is CASSSGTTTNEKLFF.